The entry below gives a single T cell receptor beta chain sequence along with its context. The data stem from a study of technical replicates of blood from a few donors. CDR3 size: 15 residues. The V and J ends lost 4 bases and 4 bases, in that order; junction bases with no gene match: 8. Germline V lookup: CDR1 SGDLS, CDR2 YYNGEE. Some clones are missing from TCRdb's copy, which holds only in-frame ones; the method was immunoSEQ multiplex PCR. This table has about 70,000 clones, approximately 98% appearing once. The clonotype originates from a human donor in good health. This chain connects TRBV9 to TRBJ2-3; 8 nucleotides align to TRBD2. Material: T cells isolated from PBMCs. In DNA form, the CDR3 reads TGTGCCAGCAGCCCAAGCGGGAGTCGGGCAGATACGCAGTATTTT. This gives the protein CASSPSGSRADTQYF.